A selection of T cell receptor beta chains follows, all from one sample in a study of T-cell reconstitution after alpha-beta-depleted transplantation in children. Each CDR3 protein gets one entry after TCRdb re-called the PCR reads with MiXCR. The sample gives around 450,000 distinct CDR3 sequences, about 16% of which show up once; under 30% is in the top ten. This specimen was PBMCs, mostly from graft donor cells, taken 360 days after TCRalphabeta/CD19-depleted stem cell transplant. The origin of the receptors is a boy in the first two years of life who had a stem cell transplant for Wiskott-Aldrich syndrome, so the T cells may come from the graft donor. Each CDR3 is given with its conserved first and last residue. The D gene is left open where the match is weak. The size entry is marked missing in some rows and otherwise reads once, few, many or a size class.

few TRBJ2-3 TRBV7-6 TRBD1 TGTGCCAGCAGCTCCTTTCAGGGGGCGGTTGCAGATACGCAGTATTTT CASSSFQGAVADTQYF
. TRBJ2-3 TRBV11-2 . TGTGCCAGCAGCTTAGACCTGGCGGGGACATTCACAGATACGCAGTATTTT CASSLDLAGTFTDTQYF
. TRBJ2-7 TRBV6-5 . TGTGCCAGCAGTTACTGGGCCGATGGGGCCTACGAGCAGTACTTC CASSYWADGAYEQYF
few TRBJ2-1 TRBV12-3/TRBV12-4 TRBD2 TGTGCCAGCAGCTCCCGGACTAGCGGGATGATTCGCTCCTACAATGAGCAGTTCTTC CASSSRTSGMIRSYNEQFF
few TRBJ2-1 TRBV27 TRBD1 TGTGCCAGCACCGACAGGGGAAGGGGGTACAATGAGCAGTTCTTC CASTDRGRGYNEQFF
. TRBJ1-4 TRBV5-1 TRBD1 TGCGCCAGCAGCTTGTTTGGGGACAGGATTGAAAAACTGTTTTTT CASSLFGDRIEKLFF
. TRBJ2-4 TRBV3-1 . TGTGCCAGCAGCCAATTAGGGGAAAACATTCAGTACTTC CASSQLGENIQYF
few TRBJ2-5 TRBV21-1 . TGTGCCTCCTTATCGGTGGAGACCCAGTACTTC CASLSVETQYF
. TRBJ2-2 TRBV5-4 . TGTGCCAGCAGCTTGCCCCCCAACGGGGAGCTGTTTTTT CASSLPPNGELFF
. TRBJ1-2 TRBV20-1 . TGCAGTGCTAGACGACCGGGAACCGATGGCTACACCTTC CSARRPGTDGYTF
. TRBJ2-3 TRBV4-3 . TGCGCCAGCAGCCAAGGGGCACGCACAGATACGCAGTATTTT CASSQGARTDTQYF
. TRBJ2-7 TRBV5-1 . TGCGCCAGCAGCTTGGTGCGCCCCAAGGACGAGCAGTACTTC CASSLVRPKDEQYF
few TRBJ2-3 TRBV4-1 TRBD2 TGCGCCAGCAGCCCGCTCCCTCTCCCTAGCGGGGGGGCCTCGTACCCAGATACGCAGTATTTT CASSPLPLPSGGASYPDTQYF
. TRBJ2-7 TRBV21-1 . TGTGCCAGCTTACAGGGGGCCCCCTACGAGCAGTACTTC CASLQGAPYEQYF
. TRBJ2-7 TRBV12-3/TRBV12-4 . TGTGCCAGCAGTTTGCTGATGGGGAGCTCCTACGAGCAGTACTTC CASSLLMGSSYEQYF